This entry describes one TCR beta chain. The sample is drawn from a study of shared clonotypes between healthy human individuals. Method: immunoSEQ multiplex PCR; TCRdb's copy keeps in-frame clones and lacks some. The sample yields roughly 2 million clones, 85% to 95% seen once. V was trimmed by 7 bases and J by 5 bases, leaving 14 bases between them. CDR1 and CDR2 from the germline V gene are SNHLY and FYNNEI. The CDR3 is 13 amino acids. The V call is TRBV2, the J call TRBJ2-5; D tentatively reads TRBD1 or TRBD2 (5 bases each). The sample was naive CD4+ T cells sorted from blood. Described subset: CD45RA+ positively selected. The source is a man between 18 and 35 years old in good health. The CDR3 protein is CASTWDPRETQYF. The CDR3 bases are TGTGCCAGCACCTGGGACCCCCGTGAGACCCAGTACTTC.